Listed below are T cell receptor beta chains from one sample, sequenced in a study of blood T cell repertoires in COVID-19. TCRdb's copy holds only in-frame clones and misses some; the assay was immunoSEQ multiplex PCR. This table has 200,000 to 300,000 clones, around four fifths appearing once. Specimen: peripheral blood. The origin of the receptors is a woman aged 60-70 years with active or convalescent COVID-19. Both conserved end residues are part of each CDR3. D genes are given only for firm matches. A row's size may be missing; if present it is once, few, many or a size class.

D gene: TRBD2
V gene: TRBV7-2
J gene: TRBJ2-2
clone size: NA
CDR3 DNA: TGTGCCAGCATAGAACGGGGGGGCTTGAACACCGGGGAGCTGTTTTTT
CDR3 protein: CASIERGGLNTGELFF

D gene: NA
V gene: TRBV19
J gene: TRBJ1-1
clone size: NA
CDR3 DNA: TGTGCCAGTAGTATAGATCCGGAGACTGAAGCTTTCTTT
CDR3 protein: CASSIDPETEAFF

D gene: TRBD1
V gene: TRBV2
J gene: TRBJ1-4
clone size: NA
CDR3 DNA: TGTGCCAGCACTCAGGGGGCGGCCAATGAAAAACTGTTTTTT
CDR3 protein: CASTQGAANEKLFF

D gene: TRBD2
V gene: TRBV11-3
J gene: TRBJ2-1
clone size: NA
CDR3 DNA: TGTGCCAGCAGCACGACTAGCGCGGGTGAGCAGTTCTTC
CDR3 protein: CASSTTSAGEQFF

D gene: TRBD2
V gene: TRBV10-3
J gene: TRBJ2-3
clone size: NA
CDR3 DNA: TGTGCCATCAGATTAGCGGGAGAGACAGATACGCAGTATTTT
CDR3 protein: CAIRLAGETDTQYF

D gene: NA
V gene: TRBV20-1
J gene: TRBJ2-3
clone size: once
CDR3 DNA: TGCAGGGCCGACTGGGATACGCAGTATTTT
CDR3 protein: CRADWDTQYF

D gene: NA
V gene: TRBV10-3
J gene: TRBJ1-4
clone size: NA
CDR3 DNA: TGTGCCATCAGTGAGTCCTCAGGGAAACTGTTTTTT
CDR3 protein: CAISESSGKLFF

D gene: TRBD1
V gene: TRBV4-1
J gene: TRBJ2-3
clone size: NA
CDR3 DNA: TGCGCCAGCAGCGGAGGACAGGAGGATTACACAGATACGCAGTATTTT
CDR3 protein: CASSGGQEDYTDTQYF

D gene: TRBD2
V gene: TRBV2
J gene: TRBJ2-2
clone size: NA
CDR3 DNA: TGTGCCAGCAGAAAGACTAGCGGGTCGGCTAGGGAGCTGTTTTTT
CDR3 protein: CASRKTSGSARELFF

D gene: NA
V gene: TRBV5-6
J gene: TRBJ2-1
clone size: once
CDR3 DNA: TGTGCCAGCAGCTTTAGGACTACGCCAAATGATGAGCAGTTCTTC
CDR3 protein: CASSFRTTPNDEQFF

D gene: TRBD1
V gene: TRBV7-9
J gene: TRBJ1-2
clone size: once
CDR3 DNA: TGTGCCAGCAGCTCCCTTACGGGACAGTCTAACTATGGCTACACCTTC
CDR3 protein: CASSSLTGQSNYGYTF

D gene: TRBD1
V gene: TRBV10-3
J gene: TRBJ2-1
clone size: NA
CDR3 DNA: TGTGCCATCATGGGGGGACAGGGGGCCTCCTACAATGAGCAGTTCTTC
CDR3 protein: CAIMGGQGASYNEQFF

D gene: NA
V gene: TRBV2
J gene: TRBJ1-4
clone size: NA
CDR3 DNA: TGTGCCAGCGTGCAGGGGCCCCCTGCAACTAATGAAAAACTGTTTTTT
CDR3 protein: CASVQGPPATNEKLFF

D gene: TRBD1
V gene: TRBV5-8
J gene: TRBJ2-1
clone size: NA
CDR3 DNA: TGTGCCAGCAGCTCGGGTCCGGGACAGGGTTTCTATGAGCAGTTCTTC
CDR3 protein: CASSSGPGQGFYEQFF

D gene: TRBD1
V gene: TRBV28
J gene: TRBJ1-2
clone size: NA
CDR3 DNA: TGTGCCATCTCTAGGGGGCTGTATGGCTACACCTTC
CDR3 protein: CAISRGLYGYTF

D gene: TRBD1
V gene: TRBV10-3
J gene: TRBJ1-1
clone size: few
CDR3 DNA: TGTGCCATCAGGAGGACAGGGGGCAACGATATTGAAGCTTTCTTT
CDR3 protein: CAIRRTGGNDIEAFF

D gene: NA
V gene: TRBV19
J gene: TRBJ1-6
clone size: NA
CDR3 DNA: TGTGCCAGTAGTGGGAGTGATAATTCACCCCTCCACTTT
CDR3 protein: CASSGSDNSPLHF

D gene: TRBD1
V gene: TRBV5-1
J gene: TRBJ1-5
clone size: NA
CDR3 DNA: TGCCCCGAGGGGGGTTTAGACAGGGGGCTCGTCGGCAATCAGCCCCAGCATTTT
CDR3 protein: CPEGGLDRGLVGNQPQHF

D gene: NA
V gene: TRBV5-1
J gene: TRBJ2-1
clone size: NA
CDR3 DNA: TGCGCCAGCAGCTTGGCCAGGTCAGAGTGGCTCTTC
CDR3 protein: CASSLARSEWLF

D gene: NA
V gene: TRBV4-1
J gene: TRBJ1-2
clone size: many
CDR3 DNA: TGCGCCAGCAGCCAAAACACAGGGAGCGGCTACACCTTC
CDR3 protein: CASSQNTGSGYTF

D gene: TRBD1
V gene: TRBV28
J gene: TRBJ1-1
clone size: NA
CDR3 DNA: TGTGCCAGCAGGAAAGGACAGGTGAACACTGAAGCTTTCTTT
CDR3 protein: CASRKGQVNTEAFF

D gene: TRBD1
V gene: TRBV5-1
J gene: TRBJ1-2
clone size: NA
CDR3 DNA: TGCGCCAGCAGCTCAGCCGGGACAGAAACCTATGGCTACACCTTC
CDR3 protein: CASSSAGTETYGYTF

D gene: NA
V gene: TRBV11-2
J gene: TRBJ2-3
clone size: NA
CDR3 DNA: TGTGCCAGCACCGGACTACGGGAGTCCGCGGATACGCAGTATTTT
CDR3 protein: CASTGLRESADTQYF

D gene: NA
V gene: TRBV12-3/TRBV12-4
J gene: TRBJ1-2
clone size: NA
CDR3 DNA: TGTGCCAGCAGCCCGCAGGCCGCCTATGGCTACACCTTC
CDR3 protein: CASSPQAAYGYTF

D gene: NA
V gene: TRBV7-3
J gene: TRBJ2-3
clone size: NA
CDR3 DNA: TGTGCCAGCAGCTTCTCGAGTCTCACCACAGATACGCAGTATTTT
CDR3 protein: CASSFSSLTTDTQYF

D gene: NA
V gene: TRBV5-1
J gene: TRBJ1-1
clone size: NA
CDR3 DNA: TGCGCCAGCAGCTTGTCGCGCTTGAACACTGAAGCTTTCTTT
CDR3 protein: CASSLSRLNTEAFF

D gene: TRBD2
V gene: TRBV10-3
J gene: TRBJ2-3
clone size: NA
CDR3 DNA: TGTGCCATCAGTGAGAACCGGGGACTAGCCGCAGATACGCAGTATTTT
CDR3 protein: CAISENRGLAADTQYF

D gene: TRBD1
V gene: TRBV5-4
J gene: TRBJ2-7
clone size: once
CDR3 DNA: TGTGCCAGCAGCTCGGTCCGGGACAGGGGCCAATATTTCTGGGACGAGCAGTACTTC
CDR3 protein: CASSSVRDRGQYFWDEQYF

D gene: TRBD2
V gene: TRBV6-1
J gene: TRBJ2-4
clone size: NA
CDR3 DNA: TGTGCCAGCAGTGCCCCTCGGGGGGACCGCCCCAGCAAAAACATTCAGTACTTC
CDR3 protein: CASSAPRGDRPSKNIQYF

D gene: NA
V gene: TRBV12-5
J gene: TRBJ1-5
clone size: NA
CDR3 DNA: TGTGCTAGTGGCCTGGCACGGGGAAGCAATCAGCCCCAGCATTTT
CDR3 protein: CASGLARGSNQPQHF

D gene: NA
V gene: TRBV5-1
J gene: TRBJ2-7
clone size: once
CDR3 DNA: TGCGCCAGCACCACGGACAGCCTCGGCTCCTACGAGCAGTACTTC
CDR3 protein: CASTTDSLGSYEQYF

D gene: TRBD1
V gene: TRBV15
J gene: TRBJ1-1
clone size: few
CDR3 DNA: TGTGCCACCAGCAGGGGACCCCGATTCACAGGGGGCCGCGCGAACACTGAAGCTTTCTTT
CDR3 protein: CATSRGPRFTGGRANTEAFF

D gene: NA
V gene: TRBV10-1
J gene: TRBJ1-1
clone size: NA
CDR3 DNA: TGCGCCAGCAGTGACTTGGGGCATGGGACTGAAGCTTTCTTT
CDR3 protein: CASSDLGHGTEAFF

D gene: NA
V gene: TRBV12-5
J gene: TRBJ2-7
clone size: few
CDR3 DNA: TGTGCTAGTGGTTTGGGGGGCAGCTCCTACGAGCAGTACTTC
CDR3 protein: CASGLGGSSYEQYF

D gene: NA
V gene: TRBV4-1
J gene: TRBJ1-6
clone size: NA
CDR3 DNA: TGCGCCAGCAGCCAAGATATGAGGGTTAATAATTCACCCCTCCACTTT
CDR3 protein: CASSQDMRVNNSPLHF

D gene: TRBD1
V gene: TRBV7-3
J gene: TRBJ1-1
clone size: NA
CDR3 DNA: TGTGCCAGCAGCTTAAGACAGGGGGTTAAAGCTTTCTTT
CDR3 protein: CASSLRQGVKAFF

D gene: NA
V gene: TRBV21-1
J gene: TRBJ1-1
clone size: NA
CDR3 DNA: TGTGCCAGCAGCAGAGAGACAACGAACACTGAAGCTTTCTTT
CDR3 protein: CASSRETTNTEAFF

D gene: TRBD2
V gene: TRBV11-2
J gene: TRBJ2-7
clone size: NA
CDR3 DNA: TGTGCCAGCAGCTTAGGTCGCGGTGTAGCGGGAAAGTACGAGCAGTACTTC
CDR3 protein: CASSLGRGVAGKYEQYF

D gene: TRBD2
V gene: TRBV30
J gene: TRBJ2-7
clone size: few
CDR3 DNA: TGTGCCATAACTACTAGCGGCCCCTACGAGCAGTACTTC
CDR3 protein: CAITTSGPYEQYF

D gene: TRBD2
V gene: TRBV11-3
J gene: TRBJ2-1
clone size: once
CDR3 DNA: TGTGCCAGCAGCAGACCCGGGACTAGCGGGACGAATGAGCAGTTCTTC
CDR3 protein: CASSRPGTSGTNEQFF

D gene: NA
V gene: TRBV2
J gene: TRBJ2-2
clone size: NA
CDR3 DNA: TGTGCCAGCACCCAAACAGGGACCGGGGAGCTGTTTTTT
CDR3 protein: CASTQTGTGELFF

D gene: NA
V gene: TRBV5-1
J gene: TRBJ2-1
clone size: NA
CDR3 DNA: TGCGCCAGCAGCTTGCTGGGGGCGGGTGTAAATGAGCAGTTCTTC
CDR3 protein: CASSLLGAGVNEQFF

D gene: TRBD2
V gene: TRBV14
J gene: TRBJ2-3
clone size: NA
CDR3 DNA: TGTGCCAGCAGCCGAGAGCGGGATAGGGGAGATACGCAGTATTTT
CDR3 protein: CASSRERDRGDTQYF

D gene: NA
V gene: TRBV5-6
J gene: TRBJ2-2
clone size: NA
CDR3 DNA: TGTGCCAGCAGCTTCACAGTGGTGGGGAACACCGGGGAGCTGTTTTTT
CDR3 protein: CASSFTVVGNTGELFF